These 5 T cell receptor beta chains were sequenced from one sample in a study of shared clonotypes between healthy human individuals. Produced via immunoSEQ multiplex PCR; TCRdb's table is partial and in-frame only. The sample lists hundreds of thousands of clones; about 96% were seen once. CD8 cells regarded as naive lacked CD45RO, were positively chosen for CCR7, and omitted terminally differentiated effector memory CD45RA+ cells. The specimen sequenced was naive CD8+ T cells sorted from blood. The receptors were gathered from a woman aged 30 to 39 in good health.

The CDR3 DNA follows: TGTGCCAGCAGGACCGGACAGATGAACACTGAAGCTTTCTTT. Translation gives CASRTGQMNTEAFF. V and J are TRBV6-1 and TRBJ1-1; D possibly corresponds to TRBD1 (6 bases). The ends were cut back, 6 bases at V and 0 bases at J, with 11 bases in the middle. Per germline, CDR1 MNHNS and CDR2 SASEGT. There are 14 residues in the CDR3.

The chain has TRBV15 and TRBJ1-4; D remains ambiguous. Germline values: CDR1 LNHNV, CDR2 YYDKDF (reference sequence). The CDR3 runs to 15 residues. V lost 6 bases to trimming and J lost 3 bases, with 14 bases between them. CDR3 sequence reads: CATSHLWHSNEKLFF. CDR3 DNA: TGTGCCACCAGTCACCTTTGGCACTCTAATGAAAAACTGTTTTTT. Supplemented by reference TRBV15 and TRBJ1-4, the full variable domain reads DAMVIQNPRYQVTQFGKPVTLSCSQTLNHNVMYWYQQKSSQAPKLLFHYYDKDFNNEADTPDNFQSRRPNTSFCFLDIRSPGLGDTAMYLCATSHLWHSNEKLFFGSGTQLSVL.

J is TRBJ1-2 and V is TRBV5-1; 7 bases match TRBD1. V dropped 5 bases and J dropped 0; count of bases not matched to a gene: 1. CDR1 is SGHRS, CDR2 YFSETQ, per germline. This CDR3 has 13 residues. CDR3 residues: CASRGQTNYGYTF. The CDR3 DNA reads TGCGCCAGCAGGGGACAGACTAACTATGGCTACACCTTC.

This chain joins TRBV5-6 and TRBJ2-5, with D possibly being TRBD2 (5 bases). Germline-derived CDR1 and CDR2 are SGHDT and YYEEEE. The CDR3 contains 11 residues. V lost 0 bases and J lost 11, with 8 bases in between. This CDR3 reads CASSLGEKQYF. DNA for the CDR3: TGTGCCAGCAGCTTGGGGGAGAAGCAGTACTTC.

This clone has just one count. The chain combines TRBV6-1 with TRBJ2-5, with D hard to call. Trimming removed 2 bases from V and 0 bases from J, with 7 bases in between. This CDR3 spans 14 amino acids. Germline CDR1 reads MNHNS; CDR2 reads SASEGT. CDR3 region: CASSENSYQETQYF. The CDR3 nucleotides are TGTGCCAGCAGTGAAAACTCGTACCAAGAGACCCAGTACTTC.